These 20 T cell receptor beta chains came from one sample sequenced in a study of PD-L1 blockade in urothelial cancer. Clones were read by immunoSEQ multiplex PCR, and TCRdb kept only the in-frame ones, dropping some. The sample contains 60,000 to 80,000 clones, 88% of which appear only once. Time point in this sample: peripheral blood 6 weeks after treatment start. The sequenced sample was PBMCs, obtained around atezolizumab (anti-PD-L1) treatment. The receptors shown here come from a man aged 55-75 years with urothelial cancer.

The chain uses TRBV4-2 and TRBJ2-4; perhaps TRBD1 as D (6 bases). The CDR3 is 15 amino acids. V lost 1 base and J 1 base, leaving 8 bases between the germline ends. Germline V gene lookup returns CDR1 LGHNA and CDR2 YNFKEQ. The chain's CDR3 is CASSQVGAAKNIQYF. The DNA for the CDR3 is TGTGCCAGCAGCCAAGTGGGGGCGGCCAAAAACATTCAGTACTTC.

The sample holds one count of this clone. The J gene is TRBJ2-3, the V gene TRBV7-9; D may be TRBD2 (6 bases). The length of the CDR3 is 14 residues. Germline CDR1 is SEHNR and CDR2 is FQNEAQ (reference sequence). V lost 7 bases and J lost 2, with 13 bases in between. CDR3 DNA sequence: TGTGCCAGCAACCCTGGGGGACTCACAGATACGCAGTATTTT. Protein: CASNPGGLTDTQYF.

The rearrangement joins TRBV5-5 to TRBJ2-5; a weak D match, TRBD2 (5 bases). Germline V gives CDR1 SGHKS, CDR2 YYEKEE (reference sequence). Trimming removed 0 bases at V and 7 bases at J, with 10 bases between. CDR3 length: 13 amino acids. This CDR3 is CASSLGPAGTQYF. The CDR3 bases are TGTGCCAGCAGCTTGGGCCCGGCGGGGACCCAGTACTTC.

The rearrangement uses TRBV9 and TRBJ2-7; D is perhaps TRBD2 (5 bases). V lost 4 bases, J lost 0 bases, and 17 bases lay in between. This CDR3 comprises 16 residues. CDR1 is SGDLS, CDR2 YYNGEE, per germline. The DNA of the CDR3 is TGTGCCAGCAGCCCCACGGGGAAGGCCAGCTCCTACGAGCAGTACTTC. Protein: CASSPTGKASSYEQYF.

Only one count was recorded for this clone. The J gene is TRBJ2-3, the V gene TRBV28; 7 positions agree with TRBD1. The CDR3 spans 16 residues. CDR1 and CDR2 from the germline V gene are MDHEN and SYDVKM. The J segment lost 2 bases and the V segment lost 5 bases, leaving 10 bases of the junction unmatched. Here the CDR3 reads CASSEGQQGPTDTQYF. The DNA of the CDR3 is TGTGCCAGCAGTGAGGGACAGCAGGGGCCCACAGATACGCAGTATTTT.

This clone was counted a single time. The CDR3 loop is CSVEGLMGSYEQYF. In DNA form, the CDR3 reads TGCAGCGTTGAGGGACTCATGGGCTCCTACGAGCAGTACTTC. The chain combines TRBV29-1 with TRBJ2-7, with D perhaps TRBD2 (6 bases). The CDR3 length is 14 residues. V was cut by 3 bases and J by 0 bases, with 12 bases left in between. Per the germline V gene, CDR1 is SQVTM and CDR2 is ANQGSEA.

The chain couples TRBV5-1 to TRBJ2-3; TRBD2 aligns across 11 bases. The CDR3 has 16 amino acids. Per the germline V gene, CDR1 is SGHRS and CDR2 is YFSETQ. V dropped 2 bases and J dropped 0; count of bases not matched to a gene: 2. For the CDR3, the DNA is TGCGCCAGCAGCTTTATAGCGGGGGGGAGCACAGATACGCAGTATTTT. As protein: CASSFIAGGSTDTQYF.

The chain is built from TRBV2 and TRBJ1-1, with D possibly matching TRBD1 (5 bases). Trimming removed 3 bases at V and 4 bases at J, with 15 bases between. CDR1 is SNHLY and CDR2 is FYNNEI in the germline V gene. The CDR3 spans 15 residues. This CDR3 reads CASSDPGAGVTEAFF. CDR3 nucleotides: TGTGCCAGCAGTGATCCCGGGGCGGGGGTCACTGAAGCTTTCTTT.

The chain combines TRBV21-1 with TRBJ2-3; the table calls TRBD1, which could not be checked here. TRBV21-1 is described as a pseudogene. This CDR3 contains 14 residues. Written as DNA, the CDR3 is TGTGCCAGCCCAGGCCCCGCCCACACAGATACGCAGTATTTT. Translated: CASPGPAHTDTQYF.

This clone appeared a single time. The chain has TRBV2 and TRBJ1-5; 7 bases align to TRBD1. Trimming removed 11 bases from V and 5 bases from J; junction bases left unmatched: 12. In germline, CDR1 is SNHLY, CDR2 FYNNEI. CDR3 length: 14 residues. The CDR3 region has the DNA TGTGCCTCTGTCGGGGGACAGCCTTATCAGCCCCAGCATTTT. It translates to CASVGGQPYQPQHF.

The chain combines TRBV9 with TRBJ2-2, with 11 bases lining up with TRBD2. After removal of 0 bases from V and 3 bases from J, the junction contained 7 bases not matched to a gene. Per the germline V gene, CDR1 is SGDLS and CDR2 is YYNGEE. The CDR3 extends over 18 amino acids. This CDR3 reads CASSVGASGGLHTGELFF. DNA for the CDR3: TGTGCCAGCAGCGTAGGGGCTAGCGGGGGGCTTCACACCGGGGAGCTGTTTTTT.

The chain couples TRBV5-4 to TRBJ2-7, with TRBD1 matching over 8 bases. Per germline, CDR1 SGHNT and CDR2 YYREEE (reference sequence). Germline trimming cut 0 bases from V and 5 bases from J; bases unmatched to any gene: 4. The CDR3 loop spans 14 amino acids. In DNA, the CDR3 is TGTGCCAGCAGCTTGGGCAGGGGGCGGAACGAGCAGTACTTC. Residues: CASSLGRGRNEQYF.

The V gene is TRBV21-1, the J gene TRBJ2-2; the D call in the table, TRBD2, was not verified against the DNA. TRBV21-1 is tagged as a pseudogene. The CDR3 consists of 20 residues. The DNA of the CDR3 is TGTGCCAGCAGCCGAAAGTTAGCGGGGGGGAGTTCAGGATCCACCGGGGAGCTGTTTTTT. Translated: CASSRKLAGGSSGSTGELFF.

This clone was seen just once. Compared with germline, one end of the junction differs, possibly owing to a read error. The chain is built from TRBV25-1 and TRBJ2-3; 7 nucleotides align to TRBD2. Per the germline V gene, CDR1 is MGHDK and CDR2 is SYGVNS. The CDR3 totals 17 residues. The CDR3 region is CASSESRGGNPTDTQYF. Here the CDR3 DNA reads TGTGCCAGCAGCGAATCCCGGGGAGGGAACCCCACAGATACGCAGTATTTT.

The J gene is TRBJ1-1, the V gene TRBV11-3; 7 bases align to TRBD1. CDR3 size: 16 residues. Unmatched junction bases numbered 7, after V lost 2 bases and J lost 1 base. Germline V gives CDR1 SGHNT, CDR2 YENEEA. Here the CDR3 DNA reads TGTGCCAGCAGCTTATGGGACAGTAGACGGAACACTGAAGCTTTCTTT. This codes for CASSLWDSRRNTEAFF.

The V gene is TRBV10-2, the J gene TRBJ2-1, with 11 bases matching TRBD2. The germline V gene has CDR1 WSHSY and CDR2 SAAADI. V shed 5 bases and J 5 bases; nucleotides not matched to a gene: 8. This CDR3 contains 16 residues. CDR3 region: CASSRTGTSGNNEQFF. CDR3 nucleotides: TGCGCCAGCAGTAGGACCGGGACTAGCGGCAACAATGAGCAGTTCTTC.

The chain has TRBV2 and TRBJ2-3; 10 nucleotides agree with TRBD1. Germline loops: CDR1 SNHLY, CDR2 FYNNEI. The junction had 4 bases not matched to a gene; V was cut back by 5 bases and J by 2 bases. The length of the CDR3 is 15 residues. The chain's CDR3 is CASSLDRGPTDTQYF. As DNA, the CDR3 is TGTGCCAGCAGTTTAGACAGGGGGCCCACAGATACGCAGTATTTT. Filled out from reference TRBV2 and TRBJ2-3, the complete variable domain reads EPEVTQTPSHQVTQMGQEVILRCVPISNHLYFYWYRQILGQKVEFLVSFYNNEISEKSEIFDDQFSVERPDGSNFTLKIRSTKLEDSAMYFCASSLDRGPTDTQYFGPGTRLTVL.

The V call is TRBV29-1, the J call TRBJ2-5; D possibly corresponds to TRBD1 (5 bases). CDR3 length: 15 amino acids. Germline values: CDR1 SQVTM, CDR2 ANQGSEA. V lost 6 bases to trimming and J lost 5 bases, with 22 bases between them. The CDR3 sequence: CSVRYRATPGETQYF. The CDR3 nucleotides are TGCAGCGTGAGATACCGGGCCACACCAGGGGAGACCCAGTACTTC. The whole variable domain, filled in from reference TRBV29-1 and TRBJ2-5, reads SAVISQKPSRDICQRGTSLTIQCQVDSQVTMMFWYRQQPGQSLTLIATANQGSEATYESGFVIDKFPISRPNLTFSTLTVSNMSPEDSSIYLCSVRYRATPGETQYFGPGTRLLVL.

This clone was observed a single time. The CDR3 here is CASSYLGGGGDTQYF. The CDR3 coding sequence is TGTGCCAGCAGCTACCTGGGCGGGGGGGGAGATACGCAGTATTTT. J is TRBJ2-3 and V is TRBV5-8; TRBD2 agrees at 9 bases. The J segment lost 5 bases and the V segment lost 3 bases, leaving 7 bases of the junction unmatched. The CDR3 is made up of 15 amino acids. Germline assignment: CDR1 SGHTS and CDR2 YDEGEE.

V is TRBV18 and J is TRBJ1-1, with D tentatively TRBD1 (6 bases). CDR3 length equals 13 residues. CDR1 KGHSH and CDR2 LQKENI come from the germline V gene. The ends were cut back, 6 bases at V and 5 bases at J, with 13 bases in the middle. The CDR3 region has the DNA TGTGCCAGCTCGCAGGGGCGGGTAACTGAAGCTTTCTTT. Amino acids: CASSQGRVTEAFF.